These 18 T cell receptor beta chains came from one sample sequenced in a study of vaccination and CD4 T cells after COVID-19. Treatment indicated: roughly 11-day PBMC culture with coronavirus spike peptide pools or control peptides (ViraFEST assay). Their specific antigens are unknown. Sequencing of DNA taken from cultured CD4+ T cells relied on the Oncomine TCR Beta short-read assay. Using its own MiXCR run on the PCR reads, TCRdb lists one record per CDR3 protein. The table records about 14,000 distinct CDR3 sequences, under 45% of them present only once. The specimen was CD4+ T cells from blood, cultured in vitro. These receptors all stem from a human donor who had recovered from COVID-19.

This chain connects TRBV28 to TRBJ1-1; D remains ambiguous. With 2 bases removed from V and 5 bases from J, the gap between germline ends came to 3 bases. CDR3 length: 11 residues. Germline-derived CDR1 and CDR2 are MDHEN and SYDVKM. The CDR3 coding sequence is TGTGCCAGCAGTTTAATGACTGAAGCTTTCTTT. Translation: CASSLMTEAFF.

This chain connects TRBV5-1 to TRBJ2-1, with D possibly TRBD2 on 5 matching bases. The germline V gene has CDR1 SGHRS and CDR2 YFSETQ. The CDR3 length is 16 residues. Deletions cut 2 bases from V and 3 bases from J, with 15 bases between. The DNA for the CDR3 is TGCGCCAGCAGCTTTAACGGGATCAGTCTCTACAATGAGCAGTTCTTC. It codes for CASSFNGISLYNEQFF.

This rearrangement joins TRBV20-1 to TRBJ2-1, with TRBD2 matching over 14 bases. The CDR3 extends over 17 amino acids. Germline V gives CDR1 DFQATT, CDR2 SNEGSKA (reference sequence). V was clipped by 1 base and J by 5 bases; unmatched bases: 7. In DNA form, the CDR3 reads TGCAGTGCTAGAGCTGGGACTAGCGGGAGTTGGAACAATGAGCAGTTCTTC. Translated, it gives CSARAGTSGSWNNEQFF.

The chain couples TRBV6-1 to TRBJ1-1; 8 positions agree with TRBD1. The CDR3 sequence is 13 residues long. V lost 6 bases to trimming and J lost 7 bases; unmatched junction nucleotides: 7. Per germline, CDR1 MNHNS and CDR2 SASEGT. CDR3 loop: CASSAQGVIEAFF. The CDR3 DNA reads as TGTGCCAGCAGCGCACAGGGGGTCATTGAAGCTTTCTTT.

The J gene is TRBJ2-5, the V gene TRBV2; 7 nucleotides match TRBD1. Germline CDR1 SNHLY, CDR2 FYNNEI. The CDR3 totals 13 residues. Losses at the gene ends were 4 bases for V and 5 bases for J; bases not matched to a gene: 4. The CDR3 loop reads CASSVEGAETQYF. The CDR3 DNA follows: TGTGCCAGCAGTGTTGAGGGGGCTGAGACCCAGTACTTC.

This clonotype was detected a few times. This chain connects TRBV10-3 to TRBJ1-2; D remains ambiguous. From germline, CDR1 is ENHRY and CDR2 SYGVKD. V dropped 2 bases and J dropped 2 bases, with 9 bases sitting between them. This CDR3 has 14 residues. The CDR3 nucleotides read TGTGCCATCAGTGAGGTTGGGATGAACTATGGCTACACCTTC. Its translation is CAISEVGMNYGYTF.

This clonotype turned up a few times. The chain couples TRBV6-2 or TRBV6-3 to TRBJ2-3; TRBD2 aligns across 9 bases. The CDR3 consists of 16 residues. V gave up 0 bases and J gave up 4 bases; unmatched junction bases: 5. The germline V gene encodes CDR1 MNHEY and CDR2 SVGEGT. The CDR3 region is CASSYSFSGSADTQYF. The DNA of the CDR3 is TGTGCCAGCAGTTACTCCTTTAGCGGGAGTGCAGATACGCAGTATTTT.

Within the sample, this clonotype is large. The chain couples TRBV20-1 to TRBJ2-1, with a weak D call TRBD2 (7 bases). V was clipped by 4 bases and J by 6 bases, with 16 bases between them. Germline values: CDR1 DFQATT, CDR2 SNEGSKA (reference sequence). The CDR3 covers 14 residues. CDR3 nucleotide sequence: TGCAGTGCTACAGGGAGGGGGGCCAGCAATGAGCAGTTCTTC. Its protein is CSATGRGASNEQFF.

The rearrangement links TRBV11-2 to TRBJ2-1, with TRBD2 matching over 10 bases. Germline CDR1 is SGHAT and CDR2 is FQNNGV. V shed 5 bases, J shed 0 bases, and the junction held 7 bases outside the gene matches. CDR3 length: 17 amino acids. Here the CDR3 reads CASSIRTSGVSYNEQFF. CDR3 bases: TGTGCCAGCAGCATCAGGACTAGCGGCGTCTCCTACAATGAGCAGTTCTTC.

The chain couples TRBV27 to TRBJ2-5, with a tentative D call TRBD1 (5 bases). Trimming stripped 3 bases from V and 3 bases from J, with 11 bases between. Germline V gene lookup returns CDR1 MNHEY and CDR2 SMNVEV (reference sequence). This CDR3 is 14 amino acids long. The chain's CDR3 is CASSFGQGEETQYF. As DNA, the CDR3 is TGTGCCAGCAGTTTTGGTCAGGGTGAAGAGACCCAGTACTTC.

A few counts support this clonotype. The V gene is TRBV12-3 or TRBV12-4, the J gene TRBJ1-1, with D possibly TRBD1 on 6 matching bases. CDR3 length: 14 amino acids. V was clipped by 5 bases and J by 2 bases, with 12 bases between them. The CDR3 sequence is CASSPGQPNTEAFF. As DNA, the CDR3 is TGTGCCAGCAGTCCCGGACAGCCTAACACTGAAGCTTTCTTT.

This clonotype was seen a few times. The chain joins TRBV6-1 to TRBJ2-3, with D perhaps TRBD2 (5 bases). V lost 7 bases to trimming and J lost 4 bases, with 12 bases between them. This CDR3 region has 13 residues. In germline, CDR1 is MNHNS, CDR2 SASEGT. As DNA, the CDR3 is TGTGCCAGCACTCTGACTACAGCAGATACGCAGTATTTT. Its translation: CASTLTTADTQYF.

The chain recombines TRBV24-1 with TRBJ1-2; D ambiguous. Trimming shortened V by 1 base and J by 13 bases, and 15 bases separated the two germline ends. This CDR3 has 13 amino acids. CDR1 KGHDR and CDR2 SFDVKD come from the germline V gene. The CDR3 nucleotides read TGTGCCACCAGTGATTTCGGTGACACCTCTCTCACCTTC. As protein: CATSDFGDTSLTF.

The genes are TRBV20-1 and TRBJ2-1, with a tentative D call TRBD1 (6 bases). The J call could be wrong; TRBJ2-7 is a better fit for the DNA end. Germline-derived CDR1 and CDR2 are DFQATT and SNEGSKA (reference sequence). The CDR3 extends over 14 amino acids. Here the CDR3 reads CSALSGTTNYEQYF. CDR3 sequence (DNA): TGCAGTGCTCTTTCCGGGACAACAAACTACGAGCAGTACTTC.

The chain has TRBV5-5 and TRBJ1-5, with D perhaps matching TRBD1 (6 bases). The CDR3 has 15 amino acids. Germline lookup yields CDR1 SGHKS and CDR2 YYEKEE (reference sequence). Trimming removed 3 bases from V and 6 bases from J, with 16 bases in between. CDR3 DNA sequence: TGTGCCAGCAGCTCCGAGGGGGTGGTACGTCAGCCCCAGCATTTT. This codes for CASSSEGVVRQPQHF.

This clonotype was observed a few times. The chain recombines TRBV7-6 with TRBJ1-2; 9 bases fit TRBD1. CDR1 and CDR2 from the germline V gene are SGHVS and FNYEAQ. The CDR3 consists of 13 residues. Trimming cost V 5 bases and J 7 bases; bases outside gene matches: 5. The CDR3 sequence is CASSRGQGGGYTF. The CDR3 coding sequence is TGTGCCAGCAGCCGGGGACAGGGAGGTGGCTACACCTTC.

This clonotype occurred a few times. The rearrangement joins TRBV19 to TRBJ1-5; 10 bases match TRBD1. Unmatched junction bases numbered 8, after V lost 6 bases and J lost 6 bases. This CDR3 contains 15 residues. Germline CDR1 LNHDA, CDR2 SQIVND (reference sequence). The CDR3 DNA is TGTGCCAGTAGCCGACAGGGGGCGCTTAGTCAGCCCCAGCATTTT. It is translated as CASSRQGALSQPQHF. The whole variable domain, remainder taken from reference TRBV19 and TRBJ1-5, is DGGITQSPKYLFRKEGQNVTLSCEQNLNHDAMYWYRQDPGQGLRLIYYSQIVNDFQKGDIAEGYSVSREKKESFPLTVTSAQKNPTAFYLCASSRQGALSQPQHFGDGTRLSIL.

The V gene is TRBV25-1, the J gene TRBJ2-2, with no clear D. Deletions cut 6 bases from V and 0 bases from J, with 11 bases between. Germline CDR1 is MGHDK and CDR2 is SYGVNS. The CDR3 extends over 15 amino acids. CDR3 nucleotide sequence: TGTGCCAGCAGGGCCTTATACACGAACACCGGGGAGCTGTTTTTT. It translates to CASRALYTNTGELFF.